The 28 T cell receptor beta chains below all came from one sample that was sequenced in a study of a mutant IDH1 vaccine in newly diagnosed glioma. Profiling relied on immunoSEQ multiplex PCR, and the TCRdb table lists in-frame clones only, not all of them. This table has 50,000 to 60,000 clones, roughly 73% appearing once. The time point is: week 5, during vaccination. In the vaccine, a single dose held 300 ug of the mutant IDH1 20-mer peptide, along with topical imiquimod. Which antigens these TCRs recognize remains unknown. This sample comprised PBMCs, obtained from a glioma patient whose treatment included an IDH1 peptide vaccine. Receptors were obtained from a man aged 45 to 65 with glioma.

J is TRBJ2-7 and V is TRBV4-1; D tentatively fits TRBD1 or TRBD2 (7 bases each). Germline-derived CDR1 and CDR2 are MGHRA and YSYEKL. V was cut by 1 base and J by 5 bases, with 15 bases left in between. The CDR3 spans 15 residues. The CDR3: CASSQAGGAGDEQYF. CDR3 in DNA: TGCGCCAGCAGCCAAGCAGGGGGGGCCGGCGACGAGCAGTACTTC.

The chain is built from TRBV25-1 and TRBJ2-5; 7 nucleotides match TRBD1. The CDR3 length is 12 residues. Germline assignment: CDR1 MGHDK and CDR2 SYGVNS. With 8 bases clipped from V and 5 bases from J, the junction kept 5 bases outside the gene matches. CDR3 DNA sequence: TGTGCCAGCGCCAAGGGGGCGGAGACCCAGTACTTC. Its translation: CASAKGAETQYF.

This clone was observed a few times. CDR3 sequence (DNA): TGTGCCAGCAGTCTTAAGCTTCCTGAAGCTTTCTTT. This gives the protein CASSLKLPEAFF. This rearrangement joins TRBV28 to TRBJ1-1; no clear D. The V gene lost 5 bases and the J gene lost 6 bases, with 10 bases spanning the gap. This CDR3 has 12 amino acids. The germline CDR1 and CDR2 sequences are MDHEN and SYDVKM. Drawing the rest from reference TRBV28 and TRBJ1-1, the complete variable domain is DVKVTQSSRYLVKRTGEKVFLECVQDMDHENMFWYRQDPGLGLRLIYFSYDVKMKEKGDIPEGYSVSREKKERFSLILESASTNQTSMYLCASSLKLPEAFFGQGTRLTVV.

The V call is TRBV5-1, the J call TRBJ1-4, with unresolved D. The V and J ends lost 0 bases and 2 bases respectively, with 14 bases between them. Germline V CDR1 and CDR2: SGHRS, YFSETQ. The CDR3 has 17 amino acids. The CDR3 DNA reads TGCGCCAGCAGCTTGGCGGGTAATGGCGGGACTAATGAAAAACTGTTTTTT. Translated, it gives CASSLAGNGGTNEKLFF.

This clone was seen once. This chain joins TRBV5-1 and TRBJ1-2; D is unclear. Trimming cost V 3 bases and J 2 bases, with 11 bases left between them. The CDR3 is 14 amino acids. Per germline, CDR1 SGHRS and CDR2 YFSETQ. DNA of the CDR3: TGCGCCAGCAGCTCCGAGGATGGGAACTATGGCTACACCTTC. Its protein is CASSSEDGNYGYTF.

The table lists this clone with a few counts. The V call is TRBV6-6, the J call TRBJ1-1; the match to TRBD1 covers 9 bases. The CDR3 extends over 13 amino acids. The J segment lost 4 bases and the V segment lost 6 bases, leaving 3 bases of the junction unmatched. CDR1 is MNHNY, CDR2 SVGAGI, per germline (reference sequence). This chain's CDR3 is CASSMTGGTEAFF. DNA of the CDR3: TGTGCCAGCAGCATGACAGGGGGCACTGAAGCTTTCTTT.

This clone was seen a few times. This chain uses TRBV30 with TRBJ1-1; D is unclear. The V and J ends lost 0 bases and 5 bases respectively, with 10 bases between them. The germline gives CDR1 GTSNPN, CDR2 SVGIG (reference sequence). The CDR3 length is 13 residues. As DNA, the CDR3 is TGTGCCTGGAGTGTGCTCCCGGGGACTGAAGCTTTCTTT. Amino acid sequence: CAWSVLPGTEAFF.

The chain links TRBV6-5 to TRBJ1-2; D is undetermined. CDR3 length equals 13 residues. Germline V gene sequence: CDR1 MNHEY, CDR2 SVGAGI. V was shortened by 6 bases and J by 3 bases, with 11 bases between the two germline ends. This CDR3 is CASSPSGDYGYTF. The CDR3 DNA follows: TGTGCCAGCAGCCCCTCCGGGGACTATGGCTACACCTTC.

This rearrangement joins TRBV13 to TRBJ1-1; a possible D gene is TRBD1 (5 bases). V gave up 5 bases and J gave up 4 bases, with 11 bases separating them. Per germline, CDR1 PRHDT and CDR2 FYEKMQ (reference sequence). The CDR3 spans 13 residues. CDR3 region: CASSPPRATEAFF. CDR3 nucleotides: TGTGCCAGCAGCCCCCCCAGGGCCACTGAAGCTTTCTTT.

V and J are TRBV4-1 and TRBJ1-5; the D is unclear. CDR1 and CDR2 (germline): MGHRA, YSYEKL. CDR3 length equals 13 residues. V lost 4 bases to trimming and J lost 2 bases, with 6 bases between them. This CDR3 is CASSPEGNQPQHF. CDR3 sequence (DNA): TGCGCCAGCAGCCCAGAAGGCAATCAGCCCCAGCATTTT.

The rearrangement uses TRBV19 and TRBJ1-1; no reliable D call. The ends were cut back, 6 bases at V and 5 bases at J, with 13 bases in the middle. The length of the CDR3 is 13 residues. Germline-derived CDR1 and CDR2 are LNHDA and SQIVND (reference sequence). The CDR3 protein is CASSSDTWTEAFF. The CDR3 nucleotides read TGTGCCAGTAGCTCCGATACGTGGACTGAAGCTTTCTTT.

For the CDR3, the DNA is TGCGCCAGCAGCCAAATACGAACAGGAGGGGGCATCACTGAAGCTTTCTTT. Translated, it gives CASSQIRTGGGITEAFF. The chain uses TRBV4-3 and TRBJ1-1; 7 bases agree with TRBD1. This CDR3 has 17 residues. CDR1 is LGHNA and CDR2 is YSLEER in the germline V gene. The J segment lost 4 bases and the V segment lost 2 bases, leaving 13 bases of the junction unmatched.

The chain couples TRBV30 to TRBJ1-5, with D tentatively TRBD1 (5 bases). V was clipped by 4 bases and J by 1 base, with 8 bases between them. This CDR3 spans 13 amino acids. The germline V gene has CDR1 GTSNPN and CDR2 SVGIG (reference sequence). CDR3 bases: TGTGCCTGGAATGGGGGAAGCAATCAGCCCCAGCATTTT. Amino acid sequence: CAWNGGSNQPQHF.

The rearrangement uses TRBV7-2 and TRBJ2-7; 10 bases match TRBD2. The CDR3 totals 16 residues. V was pared by 3 bases and J by 2 bases, with 7 bases of the junction left unmatched. The germline CDR1 and CDR2 sequences are SGHTA and FQGNSA. Here the CDR3 reads CASSFQSGGVPYEQYF. CDR3 DNA sequence: TGTGCCAGCAGCTTCCAGAGCGGGGGGGTCCCCTACGAGCAGTACTTC.

This sequence joins TRBV7-2 and TRBJ2-2; D gene ambiguous. The germline gives CDR1 SGHTA, CDR2 FQGNSA. The CDR3 runs to 12 residues. With 2 bases removed from V and 3 bases from J, the gap between germline ends came to 1 base. CDR3 sequence reads: CASSLHTGELFF. In DNA, the CDR3 is TGTGCCAGCAGCTTACACACCGGGGAGCTGTTTTTT.

This sequence joins TRBV19 and TRBJ1-5; no definite D call. CDR1 and CDR2 from the germline V gene are LNHDA and SQIVND (reference sequence). This CDR3 region has 16 residues. V dropped 5 bases and J dropped 2 bases, with 16 bases sitting between them. The CDR3 region is CASSLWARSGNQPQHF. CDR3 coding DNA: TGTGCCAGTAGTTTGTGGGCTCGGAGTGGCAATCAGCCCCAGCATTTT.

The gene calls are TRBV5-8 and TRBJ1-2, with unresolved D. CDR3 length: 12 residues. Trimming cost V 4 bases and J 4 bases, with 8 bases left between them. Germline V lookup: CDR1 SGHTS, CDR2 YDEGEE. This CDR3 reads CASSLEVYGYTF. CDR3 coding DNA: TGTGCCAGCAGCCTGGAGGTCTATGGCTACACCTTC.

The rearrangement links TRBV6-5 to TRBJ2-2; D not certain. V was pared by 4 bases and J by 9 bases, with 12 bases between. Germline CDR1 and CDR2: MNHEY and SVGAGI. The CDR3 is made up of 13 amino acids. The CDR3 nucleotides are TGTGCCAGCAGTTTAGGGAATAGCAGGGAGCTGTTTTTT. Its protein product is CASSLGNSRELFF.

This clone was detected a few times. The chain uses TRBV5-1 and TRBJ2-3, with 7 positions matching TRBD1. The CDR3 runs to 15 residues. The V and J ends lost 0 bases and 4 bases, in that order; junction bases with no gene match: 5. Per the germline V gene, CDR1 is SGHRS and CDR2 is YFSETQ. The CDR3 protein is CASSLEGAHSDTQYF. The CDR3 DNA follows: TGCGCCAGCAGCTTGGAGGGGGCGCACTCAGATACGCAGTATTTT.

V usage is TRBV19 and J usage is TRBJ1-5; 7 bases match TRBD1. Germline V gene data show CDR1 as LNHDA and CDR2 as SQIVND (reference sequence). The CDR3 length is 16 residues. J lost 1 base, V lost 1 base, and 4 bases had no gene match. CDR3 loop: CASSIGNRGSNQPQHF. In DNA, the CDR3 is TGTGCCAGTAGTATAGGGAACAGGGGAAGCAATCAGCCCCAGCATTTT.

The V and J genes are TRBV14 and TRBJ1-1; 9 nucleotides agree with TRBD1. This CDR3 is built from 14 residues. Germline assignment: CDR1 SGHDN and CDR2 FVKESK. Losses at the gene ends were 3 bases for V and 8 bases for J; bases not matched to a gene: 7. CDR3 in amino acids: CASSHLTGGAEAFF. The CDR3 DNA reads as TGTGCCAGCAGCCACCTAACAGGGGGCGCGGAAGCTTTCTTT.

This rearrangement joins TRBV4-3 to TRBJ1-2; D gene unclear. CDR1 is LGHNA and CDR2 is YSLEER in the germline V gene. This CDR3 is built from 12 residues. The V and J ends lost 0 bases and 7 bases respectively, with 6 bases between them. DNA of the CDR3: TGCGCCAGCAGCCAAGAAGAAGGTGGCTACACCTTC. Its protein is CASSQEEGGYTF.

This chain connects TRBV30 to TRBJ2-5, with TRBD2 matching over 8 bases. V was clipped by 2 bases and J by 5 bases; unmatched bases: 7. From germline, CDR1 is GTSNPN and CDR2 SVGIG (reference sequence). This CDR3 has 14 residues. CDR3 sequence: CAWSHGGERETQYF. CDR3 bases: TGTGCCTGGAGTCACGGGGGGGAGCGGGAGACCCAGTACTTC.

V is TRBV7-8 and J is TRBJ1-5; no clear D. CDR1 is SGHVS and CDR2 is FQNEAQ in the germline V gene. The CDR3 runs 16 residues. Trimming shortened V by 1 base and J by 0 bases, and 10 bases separated the two germline ends. CDR3 sequence: CASSLEGLYSNQPQHF. Written as DNA, the CDR3 is TGTGCCAGCAGCTTAGAAGGACTTTATAGCAATCAGCCCCAGCATTTT.

The V call is TRBV19, the J call TRBJ1-1; D ambiguous. Trimming stripped 4 bases from V and 1 base from J, with 16 bases between. The CDR3 contains 16 residues. CDR1 is LNHDA, CDR2 SQIVND, per germline (reference sequence). CDR3 region: CASSNRRTGRNTEAFF. The CDR3 bases are TGTGCCAGTAGTAACCGCAGAACTGGGCGGAACACTGAAGCTTTCTTT.

The chain has TRBV30 and TRBJ2-3; 10 positions match TRBD2. CDR1 GTSNPN and CDR2 SVGIG come from the germline V gene (reference sequence). The CDR3 contains 15 residues. The ends lost 5 bases at V and 1 base at J; junction bases unmatched: 6. CDR3 sequence (DNA): TGTGCCTGGGGGTCCGGGACTAGCGGCACAGATACGCAGTATTTT. It yields the protein CAWGSGTSGTDTQYF.

This clone was counted between two and nine times. This chain joins TRBV5-5 and TRBJ2-7, with a possible D match to TRBD2 (5 bases). Germline V gives CDR1 SGHKS, CDR2 YYEKEE (reference sequence). V lost 5 bases and J lost 1, with 13 bases in between. The CDR3 totals 14 residues. The CDR3 protein is CASSSVGRSYEQYF. The CDR3 region has the DNA TGTGCCAGCAGTTCTGTGGGGAGATCCTACGAGCAGTACTTC. Based on the CDR3 plus reference TRBV5-5 and TRBJ2-7, the full variable domain is DAGVTQSPTHLIKTRGQQVTLRCSPISGHKSVSWYQQVLGQGPQFIFQYYEKEERGRGNFPDRFSARQFPNYSSELNVNALLLGDSALYLCASSSVGRSYEQYFGPGTRLTVT.

The chain uses TRBV4-2 and TRBJ2-1, with 7 positions matching TRBD2. The CDR3 sequence is 15 residues long. CDR1 LGHNA and CDR2 YNFKEQ come from the germline V gene. Unmatched junction bases numbered 13, after V lost 4 bases and J lost 10 bases. The chain's CDR3 is CASSRGGDSSREQFF. The CDR3 DNA reads as TGTGCCAGCAGCCGGGGAGGGGACTCCTCCCGGGAGCAGTTCTTC.